This is a list of T cell receptor beta chains from one sample in a study of blood T cell repertoires in COVID-19. The protocol was immunoSEQ multiplex PCR, while the TCRdb copy is restricted to in-frame clones and leaves out a portion. This sample has approximately 350,000 clones, with 85% to 90% found just once. The sequenced material came from PBMCs or T cells enriched from blood (not recorded which). The source is a man aged 18 to 29 who had recovered from COVID-19. Both conserved end residues are part of each CDR3. Fields, in order: D gene, clone size, J gene, V gene, CDR3 DNA, CDR3 protein. The D gene is left open where the match is weak. Size values are once, few and many counts, or a class for expanded clones, and some rows have none.

D gene: TRBD1
clone size: NA
J gene: TRBJ1-2
V gene: TRBV9
CDR3 DNA: TGTGCCAGCAGCCCCTGGGACAGAGGTAACTATGGCTACACCTTC
CDR3 protein: CASSPWDRGNYGYTF

D gene: NA
clone size: NA
J gene: TRBJ2-7
V gene: TRBV9
CDR3 DNA: TGTGCCAGCAGCCCATGGGGAGGCGAGGGCTCTCTTTACGAGCAGTACTTC
CDR3 protein: CASSPWGGEGSLYEQYF

D gene: TRBD1
clone size: NA
J gene: TRBJ1-4
V gene: TRBV2
CDR3 DNA: TGTGCCAGCAGTGTAGGACAGGGACGGGTTGAAAAACTGTTTTTT
CDR3 protein: CASSVGQGRVEKLFF

D gene: NA
clone size: NA
J gene: TRBJ1-1
V gene: TRBV12-3/TRBV12-4
CDR3 DNA: TGTGCCAGCACCAATCAGGGTCCTGAAGCTTTCTTT
CDR3 protein: CASTNQGPEAFF

D gene: NA
clone size: NA
J gene: TRBJ1-5
V gene: TRBV6-1
CDR3 DNA: TGTGCCAGCAGTGAAAGGGGGTTCCAGCCCCAGCATTTT
CDR3 protein: CASSERGFQPQHF

D gene: TRBD1
clone size: NA
J gene: TRBJ1-1
V gene: TRBV6-4
CDR3 DNA: TGTGCCAGCAGTGAAGGGGGCTTGAACACTGAAGCTTTCTTT
CDR3 protein: CASSEGGLNTEAFF

D gene: NA
clone size: NA
J gene: TRBJ2-7
V gene: TRBV5-1
CDR3 DNA: TGCGCCAGCAGCTTGAGGTCGGCGGACTACGAGCAGTACTTC
CDR3 protein: CASSLRSADYEQYF

D gene: TRBD1
clone size: once
J gene: TRBJ2-7
V gene: TRBV6-2/TRBV6-3
CDR3 DNA: TGTGCCAGCAGTTGGCCTGTGACAGGGGCGGTCGGCGAGCAGTACTTC
CDR3 protein: CASSWPVTGAVGEQYF

D gene: TRBD2
clone size: NA
J gene: TRBJ2-7
V gene: TRBV7-6
CDR3 DNA: TGTGCCAGCAGCCCTTGGACTAGTTCGTTGGGCGAGCAGTACTTC
CDR3 protein: CASSPWTSSLGEQYF

D gene: NA
clone size: NA
J gene: TRBJ2-2
V gene: TRBV5-6
CDR3 DNA: TGTGCCAGCAACTTGAGGAGGAGCCACACGAACACCGGGGAGCTGTTTTTT
CDR3 protein: CASNLRRSHTNTGELFF

D gene: NA
clone size: NA
J gene: TRBJ2-1
V gene: TRBV6-5
CDR3 DNA: TGTGCCAGCAGCCCCACTACTGAGCAGTTCTTC
CDR3 protein: CASSPTTEQFF

D gene: TRBD2
clone size: NA
J gene: TRBJ2-7
V gene: TRBV30
CDR3 DNA: TGTGCCTGGAGACATCCAGGGACTAGCGGGACCTACGAGCAGTACTTC
CDR3 protein: CAWRHPGTSGTYEQYF

D gene: TRBD1
clone size: NA
J gene: TRBJ1-1
V gene: TRBV28
CDR3 DNA: TGTGCCAGCAGTGGCGGACAGGGGGGCACTGAAGCTTTCTTT
CDR3 protein: CASSGGQGGTEAFF

D gene: TRBD1
clone size: NA
J gene: TRBJ2-5
V gene: TRBV28
CDR3 DNA: TGTGCCAGCAGTCCAGGGACAGGACAAGAGACCCAGTACTTC
CDR3 protein: CASSPGTGQETQYF

D gene: TRBD2
clone size: once
J gene: TRBJ2-3
V gene: TRBV5-4
CDR3 DNA: TGTGCCAGCAGCTTACCGCGGGGGGCGCGAGATACGCAGTATTTT
CDR3 protein: CASSLPRGARDTQYF

D gene: TRBD1
clone size: NA
J gene: TRBJ2-2
V gene: TRBV7-2
CDR3 DNA: TGTGCCAGCAGCCCCGGGACAGGGAGGCTGTTTTTT
CDR3 protein: CASSPGTGRLFF

D gene: TRBD1
clone size: NA
J gene: TRBJ1-1
V gene: TRBV28
CDR3 DNA: TGTGCCAGCAGCCCCGCCGACAGGGGGCTTGTTGAAGCTTTCTTT
CDR3 protein: CASSPADRGLVEAFF

D gene: TRBD2
clone size: NA
J gene: TRBJ2-1
V gene: TRBV6-5
CDR3 DNA: TGTGCCAGCAGTTTTACCAGGACTAGCGGGAGAGGTGAGCAGTTCTTC
CDR3 protein: CASSFTRTSGRGEQFF

D gene: TRBD1
clone size: NA
J gene: TRBJ1-3
V gene: TRBV9
CDR3 DNA: TGTGCCAGCAGCGTAGAAGGGACAGGGGCTGGAAACACCATATATTTT
CDR3 protein: CASSVEGTGAGNTIYF

D gene: NA
clone size: NA
J gene: TRBJ1-5
V gene: TRBV10-3
CDR3 DNA: TGTGCCATCAGCCCCAGGTCGGGGTCGAGTCAGCCCCAGCATTTT
CDR3 protein: CAISPRSGSSQPQHF

D gene: TRBD1
clone size: once
J gene: TRBJ2-1
V gene: TRBV7-3
CDR3 DNA: TGTGCCAGCAGCCAAGACAGGGGCGAGTTGAATGAGCAGTTCTTC
CDR3 protein: CASSQDRGELNEQFF

D gene: NA
clone size: NA
J gene: TRBJ1-1
V gene: TRBV11-2
CDR3 DNA: TGTGCCAGCAGCCGAGGGTCTATGAAGGGAAGCACTGAAGCTTTCTTT
CDR3 protein: CASSRGSMKGSTEAFF

D gene: TRBD2
clone size: NA
J gene: TRBJ2-1
V gene: TRBV5-1
CDR3 DNA: TGCGCCAGCGGCGGGGGGCTCAATGAGCAGTTCTTC
CDR3 protein: CASGGGLNEQFF

D gene: NA
clone size: NA
J gene: TRBJ1-2
V gene: TRBV19
CDR3 DNA: TGTGCCAGTAGTCCTCCGGGGGTGGCCTATGGCTACACCTTC
CDR3 protein: CASSPPGVAYGYTF

D gene: TRBD1
clone size: NA
J gene: TRBJ1-2
V gene: TRBV2
CDR3 DNA: TGTGCCAGCAGAAAAGACAGGGGCCATGGCTACACCTTC
CDR3 protein: CASRKDRGHGYTF

D gene: NA
clone size: NA
J gene: TRBJ1-2
V gene: TRBV5-1
CDR3 DNA: TGCGCCAGCAGTGATAGTAACTATGGCTACACCTTC
CDR3 protein: CASSDSNYGYTF

D gene: TRBD2
clone size: NA
J gene: TRBJ2-7
V gene: TRBV5-5
CDR3 DNA: TGTGCCAGCAGCTTGGAGGGTACTAGCGTCTCCTACGAGCAGTACTTC
CDR3 protein: CASSLEGTSVSYEQYF